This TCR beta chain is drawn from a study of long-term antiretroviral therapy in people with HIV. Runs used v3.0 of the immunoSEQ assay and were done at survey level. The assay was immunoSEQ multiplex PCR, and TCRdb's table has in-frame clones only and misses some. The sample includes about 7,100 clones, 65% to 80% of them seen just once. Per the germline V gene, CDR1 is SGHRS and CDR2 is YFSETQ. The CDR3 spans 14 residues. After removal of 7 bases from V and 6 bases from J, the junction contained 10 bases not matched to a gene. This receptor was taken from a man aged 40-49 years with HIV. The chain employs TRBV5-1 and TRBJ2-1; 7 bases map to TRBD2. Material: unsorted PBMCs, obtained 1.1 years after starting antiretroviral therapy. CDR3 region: CASGRGDPLNEQFF. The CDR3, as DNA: TGCGCCAGCGGCCGGGGGGACCCCCTCAATGAGCAGTTCTTC.